The 2 T cell receptor beta chains reported below all come from one sample, sequenced in a study of cytomegalovirus exposure and HLA in healthy donors. Primers: 60 Vbeta forward and 13 Jbeta reverse. Some clones are missing from TCRdb's copy, which holds only in-frame ones; the method was immunoSEQ multiplex PCR. Recorded for this sample: around 210,000 clones. Specimen: PBMCs. Receptors originate from a young woman in good health and CMV-seropositive.

The V call is TRBV27, the J call TRBJ2-3, with D possibly matching TRBD2 (5 bases). The CDR3 runs to 15 residues. Between the trimmed V and J ends, which lost 1 base and 2 bases, there was a span of 10 bases. Germline values: CDR1 MNHEY, CDR2 SMNVEV (reference sequence). The CDR3, as DNA: TGTGCCAGCAGTTTATATCTAGCAGCCACAGATACGCAGTATTTT. Protein sequence: CASSLYLAATDTQYF.

The chain uses TRBV2 and TRBJ1-6; TRBD1 matches at 7 bases. The CDR3 length is 16 residues. Trimming removed 2 bases from V and 8 bases from J; junction bases left unmatched: 9. Germline CDR1 SNHLY, CDR2 FYNNEI. The CDR3 region is CASSESVTGKYSPLHF. The CDR3 bases are TGTGCCAGCAGTGAATCGGTGACAGGGAAATATTCACCCCTCCACTTT.